This entry describes one T cell receptor beta chain. All sequencing subjects had displayed CD8+CD57+ cell expansion on flow cytometry. At blood sampling, none of the patients had yet received therapy. The source of the sample is a study of CD8+CD57+ T cells in acquired aplastic anemia. For the study at large: The mean DNA yield obtained from sorted CD4+ and CD8+ cells came to 3.2 ug.

Genomic DNA acted as the template from which TCR beta VDJ combination and CDR3 sequence profiling were carried out. MiXCR, run by TCRdb on the reads, gives a single entry per CDR3 protein. This table has 95,000 to 150,000 distinct CDR3 sequences, 45% to 60% appearing once. The sequenced material came from sorted CD4+, CD8+, or CD8+CD57+ T cells (not recorded which) from PBMCs. The clonotype was recovered from a human donor with aplastic anemia.

In nucleotides, the CDR3 is TGCAGTGCTAGTGAGGGGGCGGGTTCACCCCTCCACTTT. This sequence encodes CSASEGAGSPLHF. The V and J genes are TRBV20-1 and TRBJ1-6; 7 nucleotides match TRBD1. The CDR3 sequence is 13 residues long. V shed 3 bases and J 9 bases; nucleotides not matched to a gene: 5. Germline values: CDR1 DFQATT, CDR2 SNEGSKA (reference sequence).